The 12 T cell receptor beta chains presented below share a single source sample, sequenced in a study of response to subunit inactivated influenza vaccine. TCRdb used MiXCR to reprocess the RT-PCR reads, holding one entry per CDR3 protein. The sample lists around 250,000 distinct CDR3 sequences, over 9% occurring once. This specimen consisted of non-naive T cells sorted from PBMCs, obtained 14 days before vaccination. These receptors came from a man over 45 who received an inactivated influenza vaccine.

The chain carries TRBV5-1 and TRBJ1-1; no clear D. Looked up from germline, CDR1 is SGHRS and CDR2 is YFSETQ. This CDR3 spans 16 amino acids. Trimming removed 5 bases from V and 1 base from J, with 18 bases in between. CDR3 sequence (DNA): TGCGCCAGCAGTAGCAGTACCCCTAGCCCGAACACTGAAGCTTTCTTT. This gives the protein CASSSSTPSPNTEAFF. Together with reference TRBV5-1 and TRBJ1-1, the CDR3 gives the full variable domain: KAGVTQTPRYLIKTRGQQVTLSCSPISGHRSVSWYQQTPGQGLQFLFEYFSETQRNKGNFPGRFSGRQFSNSRSEMNVSTLELGDSALYLCASSSSTPSPNTEAFFGQGTRLTVV.

In this sample, this clonotype turned up a few times. This CDR3 fails to terminate in the conserved phenylalanine or tryptophan, so it likely reflects a read error. V gene TRBV3-1 combines with J gene TRBJ1-4; a weak D match, TRBD1 (5 bases). The CDR3 length is 16 residues. Germline V CDR1 and CDR2: LGHDT, YNNKEL (reference sequence). Trimming stripped 2 bases from V and 4 bases from J, with 14 bases between. The DNA for the CDR3 is TGTGCCAGCAGCCAAAAGTCCCGACAGAATAATGAAAAACTGTTTCTT. Amino acid sequence: CASSQKSRQNNEKLFL.

The chain recombines TRBV2 with TRBJ2-7, with a possible D match to TRBD1 (5 bases). This CDR3 is 11 amino acids long. CDR1 is SNHLY and CDR2 is FYNNEI in the germline V gene. Trimming left V 8 bases short and J 4 bases short, with 9 bases between. In nucleotides, the CDR3 is TGTGCCAGCCGACAGACTTACGAGCAGTACTTC. The encoded protein is CASRQTYEQYF.

This clonotype has at least ten counts. The chain recombines TRBV7-2 with TRBJ1-6, with TRBD1 identical over 8 bases. Germline V CDR1 and CDR2: SGHTA, FQGNSA. V lost 4 bases and J lost 5; bases outside the gene matches: 7. The CDR3 consists of 16 residues. The CDR3, as DNA: TGTGCCAGCAGCTCGTCTTGGACAGGGAATAATTCACCCCTCCACTTT. It translates to CASSSSWTGNNSPLHF.

CDR3 nucleotide sequence: TGTGCCTGGGGGACAGGGGGTTCCTACAATGAGCAGTTCTTC. It is translated as CAWGTGGSYNEQFF. The chain links TRBV30 to TRBJ2-1; 11 bases match TRBD1. Germline V lookup: CDR1 GTSNPN, CDR2 SVGIG (reference sequence). The CDR3 is 14 amino acids. J gave up 1 base and V 5 bases, and 1 base lay outside the gene matches.

This clonotype was seen at least ten times. The V call is TRBV5-1, the J call TRBJ2-6; D remains ambiguous. The CDR3 is made up of 14 amino acids. Germline V lookup: CDR1 SGHRS, CDR2 YFSETQ. The V end lost 3 bases, the J end lost 0 bases, and 4 bases lay between the germline ends. As DNA, the CDR3 is TGCGCCAGCAGCTCAAGCTCTGGGGCCAACGTCCTGACTTTC. This sequence encodes CASSSSSGANVLTF.

The chain is built from TRBV5-1 and TRBJ2-2; D is possibly TRBD2 (6 bases). V lost 5 bases to trimming and J lost 2 bases, with 10 bases between them. The CDR3 covers 14 residues. Germline V CDR1 and CDR2: SGHRS, YFSETQ. The CDR3 loop is CASSEGGNTGELFF. The CDR3 DNA reads as TGCGCCAGCAGTGAGGGAGGTAACACCGGGGAGCTGTTTTTT.

This clonotype came up a few times. The chain is built from TRBV7-2 and TRBJ2-3; a possible D gene is TRBD1 (6 bases). The germline V gene has CDR1 SGHTA and CDR2 FQGNSA. The CDR3 has 16 amino acids. V was trimmed by 5 bases and J by 0 bases, leaving 15 bases between them. This CDR3 reads CASSLMGHASTDTQYF. CDR3 DNA sequence: TGTGCCAGCAGCCTAATGGGACATGCGAGCACAGATACGCAGTATTTT.

In this sample, this clonotype turned up a few times. The genes are TRBV6-2 or TRBV6-3 and TRBJ2-3; 8 nucleotides align to TRBD2. This CDR3 is 20 amino acids long. Germline V lookup: CDR1 MNHEY, CDR2 SVGEGT. Trimming removed 0 bases from V and 5 bases from J; junction bases left unmatched: 19. The CDR3 nucleotides read TGTGCCAGCAGTTACTCCGAGCGAATGACTAGCGCGCGAGCGGAAGATACGCAGTATTTT. Its translation: CASSYSERMTSARAEDTQYF.

This sequence joins TRBV20-1 and TRBJ2-5; the match to TRBD2 covers 12 bases. Germline values: CDR1 DFQATT, CDR2 SNEGSKA (reference sequence). V shed 4 bases, J shed 7 bases, and the junction held 10 bases outside the gene matches. This CDR3 region has 15 residues. The CDR3 reads CSATNPSGRVGTQYF. In DNA form, the CDR3 reads TGCAGTGCTACGAACCCTAGCGGGAGGGTAGGGACCCAGTACTTC.

This clonotype came up a few times. For the CDR3, the DNA is TGCGCCAGCAGCTTTATGGGGGGCGAGGGGATTGAGCAGTTCTTC. The encoded protein is CASSFMGGEGIEQFF. The chain is built from TRBV5-1 and TRBJ2-1; D is tentatively TRBD1 or TRBD2 (6 bases each). CDR1 SGHRS and CDR2 YFSETQ come from the germline V gene. There are 15 residues in the CDR3. The V and J ends lost 2 bases and 9 bases respectively, with 18 bases between them.

This clonotype was observed a few times. The rearrangement uses TRBV9 and TRBJ2-2; no definite D call. The germline gives CDR1 SGDLS, CDR2 YYNGEE. V was trimmed by 0 bases and J by 4 bases, leaving 4 bases between them. CDR3 length equals 13 residues. The CDR3 DNA reads TGTGCCAGCAGCGTAGACCCCACCGGGGAGCTGTTTTTT. It yields the protein CASSVDPTGELFF. Full variable domain (missing parts from reference TRBV9 and TRBJ2-2): DSGVTQTPKHLITATGQRVTLRCSPRSGDLSVYWYQQSLDQGLQFLIQYYNGEERAKGNILERFSAQQFPDLHSELNLSSLELGDSALYFCASSVDPTGELFFGEGSRLTVL.